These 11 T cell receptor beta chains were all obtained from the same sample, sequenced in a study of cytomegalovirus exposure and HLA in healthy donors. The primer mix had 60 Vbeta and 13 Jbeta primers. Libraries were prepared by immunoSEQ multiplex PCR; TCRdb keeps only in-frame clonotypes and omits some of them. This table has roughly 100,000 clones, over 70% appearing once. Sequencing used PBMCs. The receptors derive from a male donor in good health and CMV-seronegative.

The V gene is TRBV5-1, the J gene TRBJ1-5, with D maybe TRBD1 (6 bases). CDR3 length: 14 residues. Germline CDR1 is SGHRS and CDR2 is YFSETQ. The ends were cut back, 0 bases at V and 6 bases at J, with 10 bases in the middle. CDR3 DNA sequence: TGCGCCAGCAGCTTGGGAACAGGGACTCAGCCCCAGCATTTT. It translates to CASSLGTGTQPQHF.

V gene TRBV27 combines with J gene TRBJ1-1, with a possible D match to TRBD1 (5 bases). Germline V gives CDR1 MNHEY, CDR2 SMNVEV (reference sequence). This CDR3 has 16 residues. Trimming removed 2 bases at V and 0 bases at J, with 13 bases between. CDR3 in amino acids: CASSLKGNTMNTEAFF. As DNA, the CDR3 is TGTGCCAGCAGTTTAAAGGGGAACACCATGAACACTGAAGCTTTCTTT.

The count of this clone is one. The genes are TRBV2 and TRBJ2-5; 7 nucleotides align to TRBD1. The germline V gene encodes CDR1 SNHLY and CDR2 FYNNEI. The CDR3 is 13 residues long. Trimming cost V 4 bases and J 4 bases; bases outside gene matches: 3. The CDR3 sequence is CASSVNRGETQYF. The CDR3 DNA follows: TGTGCCAGCAGTGTAAACAGGGGAGAGACCCAGTACTTC.

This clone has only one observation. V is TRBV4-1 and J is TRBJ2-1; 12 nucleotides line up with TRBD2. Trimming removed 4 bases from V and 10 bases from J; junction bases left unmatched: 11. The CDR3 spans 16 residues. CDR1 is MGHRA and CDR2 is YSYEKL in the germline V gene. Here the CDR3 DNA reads TGCGCCAGCAGCCGCGGACTAGCGGGACGACGAGGGGAGCAGTTCTTC. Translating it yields CASSRGLAGRRGEQFF.

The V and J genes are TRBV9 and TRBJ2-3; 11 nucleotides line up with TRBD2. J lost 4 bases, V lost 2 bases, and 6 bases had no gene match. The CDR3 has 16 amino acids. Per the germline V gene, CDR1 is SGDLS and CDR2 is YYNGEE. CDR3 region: CASSVSSGRSADTQYF. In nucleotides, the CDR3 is TGTGCCAGCAGCGTTTCTAGCGGGAGGAGCGCAGATACGCAGTATTTT. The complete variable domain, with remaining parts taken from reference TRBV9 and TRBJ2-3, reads DSGVTQTPKHLITATGQRVTLRCSPRSGDLSVYWYQQSLDQGLQFLIQYYNGEERAKGNILERFSAQQFPDLHSELNLSSLELGDSALYFCASSVSSGRSADTQYFGPGTRLTVL.

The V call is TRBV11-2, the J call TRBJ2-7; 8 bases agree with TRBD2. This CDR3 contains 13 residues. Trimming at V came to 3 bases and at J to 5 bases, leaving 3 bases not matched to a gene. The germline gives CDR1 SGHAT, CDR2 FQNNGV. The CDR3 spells CASSLPAGDEQYF. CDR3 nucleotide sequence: TGTGCCAGCAGCTTGCCAGCGGGAGACGAGCAGTACTTC.

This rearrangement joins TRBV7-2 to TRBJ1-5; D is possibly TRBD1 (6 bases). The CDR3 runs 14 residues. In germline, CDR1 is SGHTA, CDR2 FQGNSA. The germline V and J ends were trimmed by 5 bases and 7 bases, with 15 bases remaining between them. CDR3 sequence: CASSRGGAGQPQHF. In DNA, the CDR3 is TGTGCCAGCAGCAGGGGGGGGGCAGGCCAGCCCCAGCATTTT.

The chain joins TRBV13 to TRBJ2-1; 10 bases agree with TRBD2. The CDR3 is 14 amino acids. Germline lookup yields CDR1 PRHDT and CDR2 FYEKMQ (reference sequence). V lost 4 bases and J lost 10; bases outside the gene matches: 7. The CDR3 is CASSSGLAIGEQFF. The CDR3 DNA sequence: TGTGCCAGCAGCTCGGGACTAGCGATCGGGGAGCAGTTCTTC.

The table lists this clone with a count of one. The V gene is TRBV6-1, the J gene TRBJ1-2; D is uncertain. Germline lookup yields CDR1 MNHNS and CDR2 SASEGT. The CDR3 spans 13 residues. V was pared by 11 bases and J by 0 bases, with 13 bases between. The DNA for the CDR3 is TGTGCCGGGCGGCGGGAAGCTAACTATGGCTACACCTTC. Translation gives CAGRREANYGYTF.

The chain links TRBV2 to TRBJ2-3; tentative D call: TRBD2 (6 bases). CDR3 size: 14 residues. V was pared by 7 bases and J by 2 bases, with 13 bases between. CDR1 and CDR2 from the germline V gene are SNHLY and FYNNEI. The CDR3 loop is CASTWTTLTDTQYF. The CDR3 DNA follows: TGTGCCAGCACATGGACTACCCTCACAGATACGCAGTATTTT.

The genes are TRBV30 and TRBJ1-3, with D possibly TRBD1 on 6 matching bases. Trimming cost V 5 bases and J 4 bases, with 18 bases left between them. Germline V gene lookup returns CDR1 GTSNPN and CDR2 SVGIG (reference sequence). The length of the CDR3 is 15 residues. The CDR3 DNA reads TGTGCCTGGGGAGAGATGGGGGCGTTGGGAAACACCATATATTTT. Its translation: CAWGEMGALGNTIYF.